The clone carrying this TCR beta chain appeared a few times. The target antigen is unknown. Looked up from germline, CDR1 is SQVTM and CDR2 is ANQGSEA. V was trimmed by 4 bases and J by 2 bases, leaving 4 bases between them. This CDR3 region has 11 residues. This entry comes from a study of response to subunit inactivated influenza vaccine. General study points: The authors put forward the suggestion that each seasonal influenza vaccination may bring in only a limited number of new T cells.

TCRdb reprocessed the RT-PCR reads with MiXCR, giving one entry per CDR3 protein. The table has roughly 790,000 distinct CDR3 sequences, 21% seen once. This sequence was found in a man between 45 and 60 years old who received an inactivated influenza vaccine. The source material was PBMCs from blood, sampled 4 to 6 days after vaccination. This chain joins TRBV29-1 and TRBJ2-3; no definite D call. As DNA, the CDR3 is TGCAGCGTTGCTATCACAGATACGCAGTATTTT. Protein sequence: CSVAITDTQYF.